This TCR beta chain was profiled in a study of blood T cell repertoires in COVID-19. Which cohort a participant joined came from the clinical history participants gave. Per the original data handling: Reference gene primers were amplified, and this amplification served to estimate nucleated cell counts. Generated by immunoSEQ multiplex PCR, the TCRdb table keeps only in-frame clones and is missing some. V and J calls and clone size are as listed in that table; D and trimming were resolved from the DNA. The table has over 300,000 clones, approximately 85% seen once. V lost 3 bases to trimming and J lost 5 bases, with 16 bases between them. Per germline, CDR1 DFQATT and CDR2 SNEGSKA (reference sequence). CDR3 length equals 14 residues.

V gene TRBV20-1 combines with J gene TRBJ2-5; D gene uncertain. The clonotype originates from a man between 25 and 39 years old who had recovered from COVID-19. The sequencing sample was made of PBMCs or T cells enriched from blood (not recorded which). CDR3 nucleotide sequence: TGCAGTGCTAGTGCCCCTAGGAGAAGGGAGACCCAGTACTTC. It codes for CSASAPRRRETQYF.